The next 10 T cell receptor beta chains were all read from a single sample in a study of blood T cell repertoires in COVID-19. TCRdb's table, derived via immunoSEQ multiplex PCR, lists solely in-frame clones and lacks some. The sample has some 240,000 clones, roughly 86% seen once. The sequencing input was PBMCs or T cells enriched from blood (not recorded which). The receptor source for this set is a woman aged 40 to 49 with acute COVID-19.

The chain carries TRBV14 and TRBJ2-5, with TRBD1 identical over 7 bases. The CDR3 sequence is 15 residues long. The trim removed 4 bases at V and 1 base at J, leaving 6 bases unmatched. CDR1 is SGHDN and CDR2 is FVKESK in the germline V gene. The CDR3 region is CASSPDRDIQETQYF. CDR3 DNA sequence: TGTGCCAGCAGCCCCGACAGGGACATCCAAGAGACCCAGTACTTC. Full variable domain (outside the CDR3, taken from reference TRBV14 and TRBJ2-5): EAGVTQFPSHSVIEKGQTVTLRCDPISGHDNLYWYRRVMGKEIKFLLHFVKESKQDESGMPNNRFLAERTGGTYSTLKVQPAELEDSGVYFCASSPDRDIQETQYFGPGTRLLVL.

The chain has TRBV3-1 (or the pseudogene TRBV3-2) and TRBJ2-4; 9 positions agree with TRBD2. Germline V CDR1 and CDR2: LGHDT, YNNKEL (reference sequence). This CDR3 spans 18 amino acids. Losses at the gene ends were 1 base for V and 4 bases for J; bases not matched to a gene: 11. In nucleotides, the CDR3 is TGTGCCAGCAGCCAAGGCCCTCGGGCTAGCGGGGTAAAAAACATTCAGTACTTC. Translation gives CASSQGPRASGVKNIQYF.

The rearrangement uses TRBV12-3 or TRBV12-4 and TRBJ2-1, with D maybe TRBD1 (5 bases). Deletions cut 3 bases from V and 4 bases from J, with 7 bases between. CDR3 length: 13 residues. CDR3: CASSLSGYNEQFF. The CDR3 region has the DNA TGTGCCAGCAGTTTGTCAGGGTACAATGAGCAGTTCTTC.

The rearrangement links TRBV3-1 (or the pseudogene TRBV3-2) to TRBJ2-2; 14 bases fit TRBD2. This CDR3 contains 20 residues. Germline values: CDR1 LGHDT, CDR2 YNNKEL (reference sequence). V dropped 3 bases and J dropped 4; count of bases not matched to a gene: 13. The CDR3: CASSHLGTSGSLGGTGELFF. CDR3 nucleotides: TGTGCCAGCAGCCACCTTGGGACTAGCGGGAGCCTCGGGGGCACCGGGGAGCTGTTTTTT.

As concerns this clone: The same CDR3 also results from other DNA sequences found in this sample. This chain uses TRBV7-3 with TRBJ2-5; 7 bases fit TRBD1. V shed 2 bases, J shed 3 bases, and the junction held 0 bases outside the gene matches. Per the germline V gene, CDR1 is SGHTA and CDR2 is FQGTGA. The CDR3 length is 13 residues. The CDR3 here is CASSLGTEETQYF. DNA for the CDR3: TGTGCCAGCAGCTTAGGGACAGAAGAGACCCAGTACTTC.

This sequence joins TRBV6-1 and TRBJ2-1; tentative D call: TRBD1 (6 bases). The V and J ends lost 2 bases and 8 bases respectively, with 10 bases between them. The germline V gene has CDR1 MNHNS and CDR2 SASEGT. The CDR3 spans 13 residues. CDR3 sequence: CASSETRGHEQFF. CDR3 DNA sequence: TGTGCCAGCAGTGAAACCAGGGGACATGAGCAGTTCTTC.

This chain uses TRBV29-1 with TRBJ2-1; 7 nucleotides align to TRBD2. Per germline, CDR1 SQVTM and CDR2 ANQGSEA. J was trimmed by 7 bases and V by 4 bases; bases with no gene match: 7. This CDR3 region has 13 residues. CDR3 region: CSVVGEGRNEQFF. The CDR3 nucleotides read TGCAGCGTTGTTGGGGAGGGCCGGAATGAGCAGTTCTTC.

The gene calls are TRBV5-8 and TRBJ2-5, with D possibly matching TRBD2 (6 bases). V was clipped by 6 bases and J by 1 base, with 13 bases between them. Germline CDR1 and CDR2: SGHTS and YDEGEE. The CDR3 spans 14 residues. CDR3 in amino acids: CASNPRDFQETQYF. The CDR3 DNA is TGTGCCAGCAATCCCCGGGACTTCCAAGAGACCCAGTACTTC.

In this sample, this clone turned up a few times. This chain uses TRBV24-1 with TRBJ1-6, with 8 bases aligning to TRBD1. Trimming cost V 0 bases and J 4 bases; bases outside gene matches: 1. The V gene's germline CDR1 is KGHDR and CDR2 SFDVKD. The CDR3 spans 16 residues. CDR3 protein: CATSDLQGAYNSPLHF. In DNA, the CDR3 is TGTGCCACCAGTGATTTGCAGGGGGCATATAATTCACCCCTCCACTTT.

This clone is a singleton in its sample. The J gene is TRBJ1-1, the V gene TRBV10-3; D is ambiguous. Germline CDR1 and CDR2: ENHRY and SYGVKD. The CDR3 loop spans 13 amino acids. With 11 bases removed from V and 6 bases from J, the gap between germline ends came to 19 bases. The CDR3 DNA follows: TGTGCCTGCCAGACACCGAGGGTTCCTGAAGCTTTCTTT. Translating it yields CACQTPRVPEAFF.